This TCR beta chain stems from a study of OX40 agonist ivuxolimab in advanced cancers. Whole-study context: Enrolled patients in dose escalation had cancers that were hepatocellular carcinoma, melanoma, renal cell or head and neck cancer. Patients were over 65% male with ages roughly 20 to 85, mean around 61.

From germline, CDR1 is SNHLY and CDR2 FYNNEI. This CDR3 contains 9 residues. Trimming cost V 11 bases and J 12 bases, with 13 bases left between them. This clone was picked up a small number of times. The antigen remains undetermined. Produced via immunoSEQ multiplex PCR; TCRdb's table is partial and in-frame only. This sample has approximately 71,000 clones, with about 82% found just once. Findings of the study overall: Both CD4+ and CD8+ T cell populations in blood had undergone clonal expansion by week 6 at 0.1 to 3.0 mg/kg. It was also the case that some nonresponders had low normalized T-cell clonal expansion.

This chain uses TRBV2 with TRBJ1-2, with D possibly being TRBD1 (5 bases). This TCR was sampled from an adult with an advanced solid tumor such as melanoma, head and neck, liver or kidney cancer. Sequenced here: CD4+ or CD8+ T cells sorted from blood, sampled in a trial of the OX40 agonist ivuxolimab. The CDR3 nucleotides are TGTGCCCACAACGGGGGAGACACCTTC. Its protein product is CAHNGGDTF.